These 12 T cell receptor beta chains came from one sample sequenced in a study of radiotherapy plus CTLA-4 blockade in lung cancer. Produced via immunoSEQ multiplex PCR; TCRdb's table is partial and in-frame only. In the table there are over 50,000 clones, around four fifths of which are singletons. The source material was peripheral blood, sampled from a patient treated with radiotherapy plus ipilimumab. All receptors come from a human donor with non-small cell lung cancer who had a partial response to radiotherapy plus ipilimumab.

The CDR3 loop reads CASRGLAGASYEQYF. The CDR3 DNA sequence: TGCGCCAGCAGGGGACTAGCGGGGGCCTCCTACGAGCAGTACTTC. The V gene is TRBV10-2, the J gene TRBJ2-7, with TRBD2 matching 14 bases. CDR1 is WSHSY and CDR2 is SAAADI in the germline V gene. The CDR3 sequence is 15 residues long. The junction had 1 base not matched to a gene; V was cut back by 6 bases and J by 0 bases.

The V gene is TRBV2, the J gene TRBJ2-7; 10 nucleotides line up with TRBD1. Germline V gene lookup returns CDR1 SNHLY and CDR2 FYNNEI. Trimming took 6 bases from V and 4 from J; bases not matched to a gene: 3. CDR3 length: 13 amino acids. As DNA, the CDR3 is TGTGCCAGCAGGGGACAGGGGACATACGAGCAGTACTTC. Translated: CASRGQGTYEQYF.

This chain joins TRBV5-4 and TRBJ2-5; TRBD1 matches at 8 bases. V trimming: 2 bases; J trimming: 2 bases; junction bases outside the gene matches: 5. Looked up from germline, CDR1 is SGHNT and CDR2 is YYREEE (reference sequence). The CDR3 runs to 15 residues. CDR3 DNA sequence: TGTGCCAGCAGCTTTGGGGACAGGAGGCAAGAGACCCAGTACTTC. It codes for CASSFGDRRQETQYF.

This clone turned up a few times. V and J are TRBV4-2 and TRBJ1-1; 7 nucleotides agree with TRBD1. The trim removed 5 bases at V and 2 bases at J, leaving 2 bases unmatched. The germline V gene encodes CDR1 LGHNA and CDR2 YNFKEQ. This CDR3 is built from 13 residues. CDR3 protein: CASSGQVNTEAFF. In DNA, the CDR3 is TGTGCCAGCAGCGGACAGGTTAACACTGAAGCTTTCTTT.

The gene calls are TRBV5-1 and TRBJ2-3; the D gene is possibly TRBD2 (5 bases). The germline V and J ends were trimmed by 5 bases and 1 base, with 11 bases remaining between them. The CDR3 is 14 amino acids. Germline V gene data show CDR1 as SGHRS and CDR2 as YFSETQ. The DNA of the CDR3 is TGCGCCAGCAGAGAGGGTATGGGCACAGATACGCAGTATTTT. This codes for CASREGMGTDTQYF. The entire variable domain, with the rest obtained from reference TRBV5-1 and TRBJ2-3, is as follows: KAGVTQTPRYLIKTRGQQVTLSCSPISGHRSVSWYQQTPGQGLQFLFEYFSETQRNKGNFPGRFSGRQFSNSRSEMNVSTLELGDSALYLCASREGMGTDTQYFGPGTRLTVL.

The V call is TRBV9, the J call TRBJ2-5; 12 positions match TRBD2. With V trimmed by 0 bases and J by 3 bases, 9 bases remained unmatched. Germline lookup yields CDR1 SGDLS and CDR2 YYNGEE. This CDR3 contains 18 residues. The CDR3 DNA is TGTGCCAGCAGCGTAGGATTCCGGACTAGCGGGGAGAAAGAGACCCAGTACTTC. Encoded protein: CASSVGFRTSGEKETQYF.

Only one count was recorded for this clone. The chain combines TRBV7-3 with TRBJ2-2; 13 bases are a match to TRBD2. The germline CDR1 and CDR2 sequences are SGHTA and FQGTGA. The CDR3 has 17 residues. V was clipped by 0 bases and J by 5 bases; unmatched bases: 3. The CDR3 region has the DNA TGTGCCAGCAGCTTAACGGGACTAGCGGGGAGTACCGGGGAGCTGTTTTTT. It translates to CASSLTGLAGSTGELFF.

V usage is TRBV6-5 and J usage is TRBJ2-1; no reliable D call. Trimming removed 6 bases at V and 10 bases at J, with 16 bases between. Germline assignment: CDR1 MNHEY and CDR2 SVGAGI. This CDR3 is 13 amino acids long. CDR3 in amino acids: CASRSRSGHEQFF. DNA for the CDR3: TGTGCCAGCAGATCCCGATCTGGGCACGAGCAGTTCTTC.

The gene calls are TRBV27 and TRBJ2-7; TRBD2 matches at 9 bases. There are 18 residues in the CDR3. V dropped 4 bases and J dropped 7; count of bases not matched to a gene: 20. From germline, CDR1 is MNHEY and CDR2 SMNVEV (reference sequence). The CDR3 region has the DNA TGTGCCAGCAGTTCCCCGCTCGGGGCTAGCGGGGCTTTAGGGGAGCAGTACTTC. The encoded protein is CASSSPLGASGALGEQYF.

This clone has more than one count but fewer than ten. CDR3 protein: CASSQAGQGGEKLFF. Here the CDR3 DNA reads TGCGCCAGCAGCCAAGCGGGACAGGGAGGGGAAAAACTGTTTTTT. V and J are TRBV4-1 and TRBJ1-4; 9 bases are shared with TRBD1. Germline loops: CDR1 MGHRA, CDR2 YSYEKL. This CDR3 spans 15 amino acids. V lost 1 base to trimming and J lost 8 bases; unmatched junction nucleotides: 5.

The V gene is TRBV9, the J gene TRBJ2-2; D remains ambiguous. Germline V CDR1 and CDR2: SGDLS, YYNGEE. V lost 4 bases and J lost 1, with 5 bases in between. This CDR3 comprises 13 residues. Written as DNA, the CDR3 is TGTGCCAGCAGCTTCGGGAACACCGGGGAGCTGTTTTTT. It translates to CASSFGNTGELFF.

A word on this clone: The sample carries other DNA sequences with the same CDR3. The chain links TRBV11-2 to TRBJ2-7; D possibly corresponds to TRBD2 (6 bases). Germline V gene data show CDR1 as SGHAT and CDR2 as FQNNGV. V was shortened by 6 bases and J by 7 bases, with 13 bases between the two germline ends. The CDR3 is made up of 12 amino acids. As DNA, the CDR3 is TGTGCCAGCAGTTTCCCGGGGGAGGAGCAGTACTTC. Protein: CASSFPGEEQYF.